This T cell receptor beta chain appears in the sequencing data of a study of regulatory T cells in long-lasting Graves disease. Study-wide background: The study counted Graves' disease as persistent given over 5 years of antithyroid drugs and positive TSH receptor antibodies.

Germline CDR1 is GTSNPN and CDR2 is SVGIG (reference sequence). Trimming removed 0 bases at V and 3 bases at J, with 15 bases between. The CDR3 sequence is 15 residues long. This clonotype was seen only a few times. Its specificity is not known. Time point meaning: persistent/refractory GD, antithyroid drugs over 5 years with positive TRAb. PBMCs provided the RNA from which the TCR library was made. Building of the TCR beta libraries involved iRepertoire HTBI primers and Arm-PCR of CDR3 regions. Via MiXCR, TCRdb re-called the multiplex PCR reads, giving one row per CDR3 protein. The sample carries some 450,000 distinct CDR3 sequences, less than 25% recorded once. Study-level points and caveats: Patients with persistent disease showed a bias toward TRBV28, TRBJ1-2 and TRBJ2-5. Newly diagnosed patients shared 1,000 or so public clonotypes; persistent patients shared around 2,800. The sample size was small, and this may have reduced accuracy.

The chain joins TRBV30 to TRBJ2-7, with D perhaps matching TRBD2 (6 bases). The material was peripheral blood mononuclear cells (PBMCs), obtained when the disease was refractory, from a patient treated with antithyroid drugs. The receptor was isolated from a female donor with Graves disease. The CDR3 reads CAWSVATSRYYEQYF. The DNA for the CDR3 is TGTGCCTGGAGTGTCGCGACTAGTAGGTACTACGAGCAGTACTTC.